These 11 T cell receptor beta chains were all obtained from the same sample, sequenced in a study of technical replicates of blood from several donors. The data were produced by immunoSEQ multiplex PCR, yet TCRdb's version contains in-frame clones alone and is incomplete. The sample has under 85,000 clones, roughly 94% seen once; the top ten hold 0.2% to 0.3%. Material: T cells isolated from PBMCs. The source is a human donor in good health.

This chain joins TRBV5-5 and TRBJ1-4; D may be TRBD1 (6 bases). The ends were cut back, 1 base at V and 1 base at J, with 14 bases in the middle. Germline assignment: CDR1 SGHKS and CDR2 YYEKEE (reference sequence). The CDR3 length is 17 residues. For the CDR3, the DNA is TGTGCCAGCAGCTTGATCTCCCACAGGGTAACTAATGAAAAACTGTTTTTT. Translation: CASSLISHRVTNEKLFF.

The CDR3 spells CASSLAGDRYEQYF. CDR3 coding DNA: TGCGCCAGCAGCTTGGCCGGAGACCGCTACGAGCAGTACTTC. This chain links TRBV5-1 with TRBJ2-7, with D unresolved. Trimming removed 0 bases at V and 3 bases at J, with 10 bases between. Germline CDR1 SGHRS, CDR2 YFSETQ. The CDR3 sequence is 14 residues long.

V usage is TRBV5-5 and J usage is TRBJ2-7; TRBD1 matches 7 bases. The CDR3 covers 15 residues. J lost 6 bases, V lost 4 bases, and 13 bases had no gene match. Germline loops: CDR1 SGHKS, CDR2 YYEKEE (reference sequence). Here the CDR3 DNA reads TGTGCCAGCAGCCCAGCCGGGACAGTATTCTCCGAGCAGTACTTC. This gives the protein CASSPAGTVFSEQYF. Combining the CDR3 with reference TRBV5-5 and TRBJ2-7 gives the whole variable domain DAGVTQSPTHLIKTRGQQVTLRCSPISGHKSVSWYQQVLGQGPQFIFQYYEKEERGRGNFPDRFSARQFPNYSSELNVNALLLGDSALYLCASSPAGTVFSEQYFGPGTRLTVT.

Written as DNA, the CDR3 is TGTGCCACCGGTGGCGGGGCCGGGGAGCTGTTTTTT. Translating it yields CATGGGAGELFF. The J gene is TRBJ2-2, the V gene TRBV9; D perhaps matches TRBD2 (6 bases). V gave up 9 bases and J gave up 6 bases, with 12 bases separating them. CDR3 length equals 12 residues. Per the germline V gene, CDR1 is SGDLS and CDR2 is YYNGEE.

This chain joins TRBV15 and TRBJ1-5; D remains ambiguous. The CDR3 is 13 amino acids. The V end was cut by 0 bases, the J end by 3 bases, with 3 bases between. Germline V gives CDR1 LNHNV, CDR2 YYDKDF (reference sequence). CDR3 region: CATSRDLNQPQHF. CDR3 nucleotide sequence: TGTGCCACCAGCAGAGATCTCAATCAGCCCCAGCATTTT.

The chain's CDR3 is CASSQDRGEGPGHGYTF. CDR3 nucleotide sequence: TGTGCCAGCAGCCAAGATCGCGGGGAGGGACCGGGGCATGGCTACACCTTC. The chain has TRBV4-2 and TRBJ1-2; D possibly corresponds to TRBD1 (5 bases). The germline gives CDR1 LGHNA, CDR2 YNFKEQ. The CDR3 is 17 amino acids. The ends were cut back, 0 bases at V and 6 bases at J, with 20 bases in the middle.

This rearrangement joins TRBV6-1 to TRBJ1-1, with D tentatively TRBD1 (5 bases). V was pared by 5 bases and J by 3 bases, with 10 bases between. Germline CDR1 is MNHNS and CDR2 is SASEGT. The CDR3 runs to 13 residues. The CDR3: CASSTDSYTEAFF. The CDR3 coding sequence is TGTGCCAGCAGTACTGACAGCTACACTGAAGCTTTCTTT.

The genes are TRBV6-6 and TRBJ2-3, with D maybe TRBD2 (5 bases). The ends were cut back, 5 bases at V and 2 bases at J, with 11 bases in the middle. The CDR3 consists of 14 residues. Germline lookup yields CDR1 MNHNY and CDR2 SVGAGI (reference sequence). CDR3 loop: CASSRTGTTDTQYF. In nucleotides, the CDR3 is TGTGCCAGCAGTCGGACGGGAACCACAGATACGCAGTATTTT.

The sample holds a few counts of this clone. The chain couples TRBV28 to TRBJ1-1, with unresolved D. Germline assignment: CDR1 MDHEN and CDR2 SYDVKM. V dropped 6 bases and J dropped 6 bases, with 17 bases sitting between them. The CDR3 consists of 14 residues. CDR3 sequence: CASRTPVVASEAFF. The DNA of the CDR3 is TGTGCCAGCAGGACCCCAGTGGTAGCGTCTGAAGCTTTCTTT.

This rearrangement joins TRBV5-1 to TRBJ1-5; the match to TRBD1 covers 7 bases. V trimming: 1 base; J trimming: 0 bases; junction bases outside the gene matches: 1. Per germline, CDR1 SGHRS and CDR2 YFSETQ. This CDR3 is built from 15 residues. The CDR3, as DNA: TGCGCCAGCAGCTTGACAGGGGCTAGCAATCAGCCCCAGCATTTT. This codes for CASSLTGASNQPQHF.

The chain combines TRBV4-1 with TRBJ1-3; D is perhaps TRBD1 (5 bases). V was pared by 0 bases and J by 7 bases, with 13 bases between. The CDR3 runs to 15 residues. Germline V gives CDR1 MGHRA, CDR2 YSYEKL. CDR3 nucleotide sequence: TGCGCCAGCAGCCAAGATAGGGGCGTCGGGAACACCATATATTTT. It is translated as CASSQDRGVGNTIYF.